These 25 T cell receptor beta chains share one sample of origin, sequenced in a study of blood T cells in healthy people across ages. The second PCR ran about 6 to 11 cycles with a sample-barcoded 5' primer and J-beta primers. Each CDR3 protein is one row after TCRdb ran MiXCR on the 5' RACE reads. The profile shows 700,000 to 950,000 distinct CDR3 sequences, around 40% of them singletons. The sample comprised blood. These TCRs come from a woman in her fifties or sixties in good health.

The chain has TRBV20-1 and TRBJ2-1; 13 bases are a match to TRBD2. This CDR3 is built from 14 residues. The V gene's germline CDR1 is DFQATT and CDR2 SNEGSKA (reference sequence). V shed 5 bases and J 3 bases; nucleotides not matched to a gene: 1. CDR3 DNA: TGCAGTGCTGGACTAGCGGGAGTCTACAATGAGCAGTTCTTC. It codes for CSAGLAGVYNEQFF.

In this sample, this clonotype turned up a few times. The V call is TRBV4-3, the J call TRBJ2-1; 7 positions agree with TRBD2. The CDR3 runs 16 residues. Germline V CDR1 and CDR2: LGHNA, YSLEER. The V and J ends lost 2 bases and 2 bases, in that order; junction bases with no gene match: 6. CDR3 coding DNA: TGCGCCAGCAGCCAACATAGCGGGCGAACCTACAATGAGCAGTTCTTC. Protein sequence: CASSQHSGRTYNEQFF.

This clonotype has more than one count but fewer than ten. The chain has TRBV4-2 and TRBJ2-4; TRBD2 aligns across 11 bases. Germline CDR1 and CDR2: LGHNA and YNFKEQ. This CDR3 has 17 residues. The trim removed 4 bases at V and 0 bases at J, leaving 5 bases unmatched. The CDR3 loop is CASSLISGGAAKNIQYF. The CDR3 region has the DNA TGTGCCAGCAGCCTAATTAGCGGGGGGGCAGCCAAAAACATTCAGTACTTC.

Regarding this clonotype: Just one base apart from a much larger clone, this may be a read error. The V call is TRBV29-1, the J call TRBJ2-1; unclear D gene. Looked up from germline, CDR1 is SQVTM and CDR2 is ANQGSEA. This CDR3 has 10 residues. The V end was cut by 2 bases, the J end by 13 bases, with 9 bases between. In nucleotides, the CDR3 is TGCAGCGTTGAATCGGAGACCCAGTTCTTC. Protein sequence: CSVESETQFF.

The J gene is TRBJ2-7, the V gene TRBV7-9, with D perhaps TRBD1 or TRBD2 (6 bases each). Trimming stripped 4 bases from V and 7 bases from J, with 14 bases between. The CDR3 contains 13 residues. Germline V CDR1 and CDR2: SEHNR, FQNEAQ (reference sequence). DNA for the CDR3: TGTGCCAGCAGCTCGGGGGCCGCGGGGGAGCAGTACTTC. It is translated as CASSSGAAGEQYF.

The chain joins TRBV20-1 to TRBJ2-3; a possible D gene is TRBD2 (6 bases). The germline V gene encodes CDR1 DFQATT and CDR2 SNEGSKA (reference sequence). This CDR3 is built from 15 residues. Trimming pared 2 bases from V and 0 bases from J, leaving 12 bases between. Here the CDR3 DNA reads TGCAGTGCTAGAAACGGCGCGGGGAGCACAGATACGCAGTATTTT. Translated, it gives CSARNGAGSTDTQYF.

The genes are TRBV20-1 and TRBJ2-1, with TRBD2 as a possible D gene (6 bases). Germline V gene lookup returns CDR1 DFQATT and CDR2 SNEGSKA (reference sequence). Trimming removed 5 bases at V and 8 bases at J, with 13 bases between. The CDR3 has 12 residues. CDR3 bases: TGCAGTGCTCTGGGAAAGCGGGATGAGCAGTTCTTC. This encodes CSALGKRDEQFF.

This chain links TRBV2 with TRBJ2-3; D is uncertain. Germline CDR1 is SNHLY and CDR2 is FYNNEI. The germline V and J ends were trimmed by 2 bases and 7 bases, with 13 bases remaining between them. This CDR3 is built from 14 residues. The CDR3 region has the DNA TGTGCCAGCAGTGAAAGTAGCTTCAGGAATACGCAGTATTTT. Translating it yields CASSESSFRNTQYF.

This clonotype has only a few counts. J is TRBJ2-2 and V is TRBV4-3; the match to TRBD2 covers 8 bases. V shed 3 bases, J shed 5 bases, and the junction held 5 bases outside the gene matches. Germline V CDR1 and CDR2: LGHNA, YSLEER. The CDR3 runs 15 residues. The CDR3 is CASSQSGLETGELFF. CDR3 DNA sequence: TGCGCCAGCAGCCAGTCGGGACTAGAAACCGGGGAGCTGTTTTTT.

The chain has TRBV10-3 and TRBJ2-3, with D perhaps matching TRBD1 (6 bases). The CDR3 covers 14 residues. Trimming left V 5 bases short and J 1 base short, with 10 bases between. In germline, CDR1 is ENHRY, CDR2 SYGVKD. The CDR3: CAISLTGGTDTQYF. Here the CDR3 DNA reads TGTGCCATCAGTTTGACAGGTGGCACAGATACGCAGTATTTT.

The genes are TRBV5-1 and TRBJ2-1; maybe TRBD1 (6 bases). The CDR3 is made up of 14 amino acids. V was clipped by 2 bases and J by 5 bases, with 11 bases between them. Germline loops: CDR1 SGHRS, CDR2 YFSETQ. The CDR3 is CASSLRGHHNEQFF. The CDR3 DNA follows: TGCGCCAGCAGCTTAAGGGGACACCACAATGAGCAGTTCTTC. The variable domain in full, completed from reference TRBV5-1 and TRBJ2-1, reads KAGVTQTPRYLIKTRGQQVTLSCSPISGHRSVSWYQQTPGQGLQFLFEYFSETQRNKGNFPGRFSGRQFSNSRSEMNVSTLELGDSALYLCASSLRGHHNEQFFGPGTRLTVL.

The sample holds a few counts of this clonotype. This rearrangement joins TRBV6-2 or TRBV6-3 to TRBJ2-7, with 10 bases that match TRBD1. CDR1 and CDR2 from the germline V gene are MNHEY and SVGEGT. The V segment lost 2 bases and the J segment 4 bases; nucleotides outside the gene matches: 5. This CDR3 is built from 15 residues. The CDR3: CASSYDGTGAYEQYF. DNA of the CDR3: TGTGCCAGCAGTTACGACGGGACAGGGGCATACGAGCAGTACTTC.

This clonotype appeared a few times. V usage is TRBV20-1 and J usage is TRBJ2-5; D is undetermined. Trimming shortened V by 0 bases and J by 2 bases, and 4 bases separated the two germline ends. Germline V gives CDR1 DFQATT, CDR2 SNEGSKA (reference sequence). The CDR3 is 12 amino acids. DNA of the CDR3: TGCAGTGCTAGAGACAGACAAGAGACCCAGTACTTC. Translation: CSARDRQETQYF.

This clonotype was counted only a few times. The chain has TRBV5-1 and TRBJ2-2; maybe TRBD1 (6 bases). This CDR3 spans 15 amino acids. V lost 5 bases to trimming and J lost 3 bases, with 14 bases between them. CDR1 and CDR2 (germline): SGHRS, YFSETQ. CDR3 amino acids: CASRSDRRYTGELFF. The CDR3 DNA follows: TGCGCCAGCAGGTCAGACAGGAGATACACCGGGGAGCTGTTTTTT.

This clonotype has a handful of counts. This chain links TRBV27 with TRBJ2-7; D is unclear. There are 14 residues in the CDR3. Per germline, CDR1 MNHEY and CDR2 SMNVEV (reference sequence). The V and J ends lost 5 bases and 1 base respectively, with 12 bases between them. CDR3 DNA: TGTGCCAGCAGTAACACATGGTCTTCCTACGAGCAGTACTTC. Encoded protein: CASSNTWSSYEQYF.

The chain links TRBV3-1 to TRBJ2-3; weak D call: TRBD2 (6 bases). There are 19 residues in the CDR3. CDR1 and CDR2 from the germline V gene are LGHDT and YNNKEL (reference sequence). V was pared by 0 bases and J by 0 bases, with 19 bases between. CDR3 sequence reads: CASSQDLGADYPSTDTQYF. The DNA of the CDR3 is TGTGCCAGCAGCCAAGATCTTGGCGCGGACTACCCTAGCACAGATACGCAGTATTTT.

This clonotype was recorded a few times. The chain joins TRBV25-1 to TRBJ1-6; 10 positions match TRBD1. Per the germline V gene, CDR1 is MGHDK and CDR2 is SYGVNS. CDR3 size: 15 residues. V was clipped by 5 bases and J by 7 bases; unmatched bases: 5. The CDR3 spells CASSYRTGGNSPLHF. The CDR3 coding sequence is TGTGCCAGCAGTTATCGGACAGGGGGAAATTCACCCCTCCACTTT.

This clonotype was detected a few times. Written as DNA, the CDR3 is TGTGCCAGCAGTTACCCTAGCGGGTCCTCTGGGGCCAACGTCCTGACTTTC. It translates to CASSYPSGSSGANVLTF. The J gene is TRBJ2-6, the V gene TRBV6-6; the match to TRBD2 covers 8 bases. This CDR3 contains 17 residues. Germline lookup yields CDR1 MNHNY and CDR2 SVGAGI (reference sequence). V was pared by 2 bases and J by 0 bases, with 3 bases of the junction left unmatched.

About this clonotype: A junction boundary mismatches the germline segment, possibly from a read error. This chain connects TRBV12-3 or TRBV12-4 to TRBJ2-1; D gene uncertain. This CDR3 spans 13 amino acids. This CDR3 is CASSQSSHNEQFF. The CDR3 bases are TGTGCCAGCAGCCAAAGCTCCCACAATGAGCAGTTCTTC.

This clonotype has more than one count but fewer than ten. The J gene is TRBJ1-2, the V gene TRBV6-5, with TRBD1 matching 7 bases. This CDR3 spans 13 amino acids. Germline values: CDR1 MNHEY, CDR2 SVGAGI. Trimming removed 2 bases from V and 6 bases from J; junction bases left unmatched: 3. CDR3: CASSYQTGNGYTF. The CDR3, as DNA: TGTGCCAGCAGTTACCAGACAGGGAATGGCTACACCTTC.

This sequence joins TRBV21-1 and TRBJ2-1. TRBV21-1 is assigned pseudogene status. The length of the CDR3 is 15 residues. The CDR3: CASRSGVSSYNEQFF. In DNA form, the CDR3 reads TGTGCCAGCAGAAGCGGGGTAAGCTCCTACAATGAGCAGTTCTTC.

This clonotype was detected a few times. The rearrangement uses TRBV5-1 and TRBJ2-5; 9 bases line up with TRBD2. V lost 0 bases and J lost 0; bases outside the gene matches: 3. There are 16 residues in the CDR3. Germline V gene sequence: CDR1 SGHRS, CDR2 YFSETQ. CDR3 region: CASSLDASGDQETQYF. CDR3 nucleotide sequence: TGCGCCAGCAGCTTGGATGCTAGCGGGGACCAAGAGACCCAGTACTTC.

V gene TRBV24-1 combines with J gene TRBJ1-2, with a weak D call TRBD1 (6 bases). The germline gives CDR1 KGHDR, CDR2 SFDVKD. With 4 bases removed from V and 2 bases from J, the gap between germline ends came to 10 bases. The CDR3 totals 14 residues. The CDR3 nucleotides are TGTGCCACCAGTGACCGAGGGGGGAACTATGGCTACACCTTC. It yields the protein CATSDRGGNYGYTF.

The chain has TRBV20-1 and TRBJ1-2; perhaps TRBD1 as D (5 bases). The ends were cut back, 0 bases at V and 7 bases at J, with 9 bases in the middle. The CDR3 is 12 residues long. Germline V gene sequence: CDR1 DFQATT, CDR2 SNEGSKA (reference sequence). The CDR3 DNA reads as TGCAGTGCTAGAGATCTGACAGTTGGCTACACCTTC. Its translation is CSARDLTVGYTF.

J is TRBJ2-2 and V is TRBV9, with TRBD2 matching 14 bases. The CDR3 extends over 17 amino acids. The trim removed 4 bases at V and 4 bases at J, leaving 6 bases unmatched. CDR1 is SGDLS, CDR2 YYNGEE, per germline. DNA for the CDR3: TGTGCCAGCAGCCCTCGGACTAGCGGGAGGTTCACCGGGGAGCTGTTTTTT. Amino acid sequence: CASSPRTSGRFTGELFF.